The 20 T cell receptor beta chains below come from one sample, sequenced in a study of human T cells and chemical hapten exposure. The study extracted total RNA from unfractionated whole blood. TCRdb called the 5' RACE reads again in MiXCR, with one record for every CDR3 protein. In the table there are about 81,000 distinct CDR3 sequences, around a sixth of which are singletons. The receptor set was obtained from a female donor in good health.

This clonotype was found a few times. The chain carries TRBV5-1 and TRBJ2-5, with D perhaps matching TRBD1 (5 bases). With 4 bases removed from V and 5 bases from J, the gap between germline ends came to 15 bases. In germline, CDR1 is SGHRS, CDR2 YFSETQ. CDR3 length: 14 amino acids. CDR3 nucleotide sequence: TGCGCCAGCAGCCTAGGGGTTGTGGGGGAGACCCAGTACTTC. Translating gives CASSLGVVGETQYF.

The chain is built from TRBV10-3 and TRBJ2-2; 7 bases align to TRBD1. Germline V gene lookup returns CDR1 ENHRY and CDR2 SYGVKD. There are 19 residues in the CDR3. The junction had 10 bases not matched to a gene; V was cut back by 0 bases and J by 0 bases. The CDR3 nucleotides are TGTGCCATCAGTGAGTCAAGGGACAGCCATCTCCCGAACACCGGGGAGCTGTTTTTT. Translation gives CAISESRDSHLPNTGELFF.

This clonotype was seen a handful of times. J is TRBJ2-1 and V is TRBV5-1; 11 positions agree with TRBD2. After removal of 4 bases from V and 6 bases from J, the junction contained 9 bases not matched to a gene. CDR1 and CDR2 from the germline V gene are SGHRS and YFSETQ. The CDR3 contains 16 residues. The CDR3 nucleotides are TGCGCCAGCAGCCTCACCGGGACTAGCGGAGGCAATGAGCAGTTCTTC. Translation gives CASSLTGTSGGNEQFF.

V gene TRBV5-1 combines with J gene TRBJ2-6; D perhaps matches TRBD2 (6 bases). V was shortened by 6 bases and J by 4 bases, with 20 bases between the two germline ends. Germline values: CDR1 SGHRS, CDR2 YFSETQ. The CDR3 extends over 17 amino acids. The chain's CDR3 is CASILVGGIGGANVLTF. Here the CDR3 DNA reads TGCGCCAGCATCCTAGTCGGGGGAATTGGAGGGGCCAACGTCCTGACTTTC. Together with reference TRBV5-1 and TRBJ2-6, the CDR3 gives the full variable domain: KAGVTQTPRYLIKTRGQQVTLSCSPISGHRSVSWYQQTPGQGLQFLFEYFSETQRNKGNFPGRFSGRQFSNSRSEMNVSTLELGDSALYLCASILVGGIGGANVLTFGAGSRLTVL.

CDR3 nucleotides: TGCAGCGCCATACCGGGCCCTAGCAATCAGCCCCAGCATTTT. This gives the protein CSAIPGPSNQPQHF. The chain links TRBV20-1 to TRBJ1-5; the D is unclear. The CDR3 contains 14 residues. CDR1 DFQATT and CDR2 SNEGSKA come from the germline V gene (reference sequence).

This clonotype was counted a few times. This rearrangement joins TRBV5-1 to TRBJ2-5; 8 bases are shared with TRBD2. The CDR3 extends over 16 amino acids. Germline CDR1 and CDR2: SGHRS and YFSETQ. The V and J ends lost 4 bases and 1 base, in that order; junction bases with no gene match: 9. In DNA form, the CDR3 reads TGCGCCAGCAGCCGGCGGGGGGCCTCAAGCCAAGAGACCCAGTACTTC. Amino acids: CASSRRGASSQETQYF.

The V and J genes are TRBV4-1 and TRBJ2-3; 10 positions agree with TRBD2. This CDR3 contains 16 residues. Losses at the gene ends were 2 bases for V and 0 bases for J; bases not matched to a gene: 2. Germline CDR1 and CDR2: MGHRA and YSYEKL. The CDR3 spells CASSQSSGRSTDTQYF. As DNA, the CDR3 is TGCGCCAGCAGCCAAAGTAGCGGGAGGAGCACAGATACGCAGTATTTT.

This clonotype has a count of ten or more. This chain links TRBV30 with TRBJ2-4; 7 bases match TRBD1. V lost 8 bases to trimming and J lost 11 bases; unmatched junction nucleotides: 15. The CDR3 has 13 amino acids. Germline V gene sequence: CDR1 GTSNPN, CDR2 SVGIG (reference sequence). Here the CDR3 reads CATTRDSRLLQYF. CDR3 DNA sequence: TGTGCCACCACTCGGGACAGCCGCCTCCTTCAGTACTTC. The variable domain in full, completed from reference TRBV30 and TRBJ2-4, reads SQTIHQWPATLVQPVGSPLSLECTVEGTSNPNLYWYRQAAGRGLQLLFYSVGIGQISSEVPQNLSASRPQDRQFILSSKKLLLSDSGFYLCATTRDSRLLQYFGAGTRLSVL.

The chain has TRBV7-2 and TRBJ2-5, with TRBD2 matching 15 bases. CDR1 is SGHTA, CDR2 FQGNSA, per germline. After removal of 10 bases from V and 1 base from J, the junction contained 4 bases not matched to a gene. The CDR3 length is 15 residues. The CDR3 here is CAIGLAGGGQETQYF. The DNA of the CDR3 is TGTGCCATCGGACTAGCGGGAGGGGGCCAAGAGACCCAGTACTTC. Using reference TRBV7-2 and TRBJ2-5 for the parts outside the CDR3, the full variable domain is GAGVSQSPSNKVTEKGKDVELRCDPISGHTALYWYRQSLGQGLEFLIYFQGNSAPDKSGLPSDRFSAERTGGSVSTLTIQRTQQEDSAVYLCAIGLAGGGQETQYFGPGTRLLVL.

V is TRBV11-2 and J is TRBJ2-1; TRBD2 agrees at 14 bases. Germline CDR1 SGHAT, CDR2 FQNNGV. The V segment lost 5 bases and the J segment 7 bases; nucleotides outside the gene matches: 16. The CDR3 sequence is 19 residues long. CDR3 DNA: TGTGCCAGCAGCCCGGGACTAGCGGGGGCCCCTTATCTCAGGAATGAGCAGTTCTTC. Translating it yields CASSPGLAGAPYLRNEQFF.

This clonotype was observed a handful of times. The chain links TRBV2 to TRBJ1-6, with 8 bases fitting TRBD1. The germline gives CDR1 SNHLY, CDR2 FYNNEI. There are 14 residues in the CDR3. Trimming cost V 6 bases and J 8 bases; bases outside gene matches: 6. The DNA of the CDR3 is TGTGCCAGCAGGACGACGACAGGGGATTCACCCCTCCACTTT. It specifies CASRTTTGDSPLHF.

This clonotype was detected only a few times. The chain recombines TRBV7-2 with TRBJ2-1; D ambiguous. The CDR3 is made up of 13 amino acids. CDR1 SGHTA and CDR2 FQGNSA come from the germline V gene. Between the trimmed V and J ends, which lost 5 bases and 6 bases, there was a span of 11 bases. CDR3 in amino acids: CASSTKRVNEQFF. The DNA of the CDR3 is TGTGCCAGCAGCACGAAAAGGGTCAATGAGCAGTTCTTC.

This clonotype was seen more than once but under ten times. The chain carries TRBV7-6 and TRBJ2-6; TRBD1 agrees at 10 bases. The length of the CDR3 is 18 residues. With V trimmed by 6 bases and J by 3 bases, 11 bases remained unmatched. Germline V lookup: CDR1 SGHVS, CDR2 FNYEAQ. CDR3 sequence reads: CASSPLDRGRGGANVLTF. The DNA for the CDR3 is TGTGCCAGCAGTCCACTTGACAGGGGGCGGGGTGGGGCCAACGTCCTGACTTTC.

The chain carries TRBV5-1 and TRBJ2-1; 9 bases line up with TRBD2. Looked up from germline, CDR1 is SGHRS and CDR2 is YFSETQ. The CDR3 is made up of 15 amino acids. After removal of 2 bases from V and 3 bases from J, the junction contained 3 bases not matched to a gene. The CDR3 reads CASSFSGGGYNEQFF. The CDR3 nucleotides read TGCGCCAGCAGCTTTAGCGGGGGAGGCTACAATGAGCAGTTCTTC.

This clonotype appeared a few times. The chain combines TRBV6-1 with TRBJ1-5; D might be TRBD1 (5 bases). Trimming left V 4 bases short and J 2 bases short, with 27 bases between. Germline values: CDR1 MNHNS, CDR2 SASEGT. The CDR3 extends over 20 amino acids. As DNA, the CDR3 is TGTGCCAGCAGTGGATCCACGGCAGGGTACCTAGGAGTTGGCAATCAGCCCCAGCATTTT. Encoded protein: CASSGSTAGYLGVGNQPQHF.

This chain connects TRBV3-1 to TRBJ2-5; 8 bases map to TRBD2. The CDR3 totals 15 residues. CDR1 is LGHDT and CDR2 is YNNKEL in the germline V gene (reference sequence). After removal of 1 base from V and 2 bases from J, the junction contained 3 bases not matched to a gene. CDR3 protein: CASSQGAGAQETQYF. CDR3 nucleotides: TGTGCCAGCAGCCAAGGAGCGGGGGCTCAAGAGACCCAGTACTTC.

A remark on this clonotype: One junction end disagrees with the germline gene, perhaps due to a read error. The chain couples TRBV18 to TRBJ2-7; D call uncertain. Looked up from germline, CDR1 is KGHSH and CDR2 is LQKENI. The CDR3 has 15 residues. CDR3 in DNA: TGTGCCAGCTCACCAGGTCCCCGCAGGTCCTTCGAGCAGTACTTC. Protein sequence: CASSPGPRRSFEQYF.

This clonotype was recorded a few times. The V gene is TRBV7-2, the J gene TRBJ1-2; D is undetermined. V was shortened by 1 base and J by 2 bases, with 11 bases between the two germline ends. Germline V gene lookup returns CDR1 SGHTA and CDR2 FQGNSA. The CDR3 totals 15 residues. This CDR3 reads CASSLVGSRNYGYTF. The CDR3 coding sequence is TGTGCCAGCAGCTTAGTCGGCAGCAGAAACTATGGCTACACCTTC.

This clonotype was found a few times. The V call is TRBV20-1, the J call TRBJ1-1; unclear D gene. Trimming cost V 5 bases and J 1 base, with 8 bases left between them. Per the germline V gene, CDR1 is DFQATT and CDR2 is SNEGSKA (reference sequence). CDR3 length: 12 amino acids. The CDR3 nucleotides read TGCAGTGCTCCGACACAGAACACTGAAGCTTTCTTT. This translates into CSAPTQNTEAFF.

This clonotype was recorded many times. V is TRBV7-2 and J is TRBJ2-6, with a possible D match to TRBD2 (6 bases). The V gene's germline CDR1 is SGHTA and CDR2 FQGNSA. Trimming pared 0 bases from V and 0 bases from J, leaving 15 bases between. The CDR3 is 19 amino acids. The CDR3 nucleotides read TGTGCCAGCAGCTTAGCGCGCGTGAGGCGGGGCTCTGGGGCCAACGTCCTGACTTTC. It codes for CASSLARVRRGSGANVLTF. Using reference TRBV7-2 and TRBJ2-6 for the parts outside the CDR3, the full variable domain is GAGVSQSPSNKVTEKGKDVELRCDPISGHTALYWYRQSLGQGLEFLIYFQGNSAPDKSGLPSDRFSAERTGGSVSTLTIQRTQQEDSAVYLCASSLARVRRGSGANVLTFGAGSRLTVL.